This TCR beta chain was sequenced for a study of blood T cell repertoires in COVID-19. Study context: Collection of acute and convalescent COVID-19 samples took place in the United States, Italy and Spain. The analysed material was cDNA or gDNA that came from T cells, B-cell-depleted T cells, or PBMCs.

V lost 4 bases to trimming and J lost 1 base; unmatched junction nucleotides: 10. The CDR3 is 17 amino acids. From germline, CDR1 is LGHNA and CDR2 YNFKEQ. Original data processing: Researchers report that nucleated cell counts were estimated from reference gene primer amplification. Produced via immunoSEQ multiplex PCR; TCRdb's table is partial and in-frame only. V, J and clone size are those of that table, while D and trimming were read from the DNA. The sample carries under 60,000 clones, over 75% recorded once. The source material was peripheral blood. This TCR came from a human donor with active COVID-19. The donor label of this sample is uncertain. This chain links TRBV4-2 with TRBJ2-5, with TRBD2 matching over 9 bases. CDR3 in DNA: TGTGCCAGCAGCCCTAGCCGGGATAGCGGGGGCCAAGAGACCCAGTACTTC. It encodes CASSPSRDSGGQETQYF.